The 10 T cell receptor beta chains below all came from one sample that was sequenced in a study of blood T cell repertoires in COVID-19. Repertoires were generated with immunoSEQ multiplex PCR, while TCRdb's copy carries only in-frame clones and drops some. The sample lists nearly 350,000 clones, 80% to 90% occurring once. Source material: peripheral blood. These receptors came from a woman aged 50 to 60 with COVID-19, enrolled during active disease.

The chain has TRBV7-2 and TRBJ2-2; D might be TRBD1 (6 bases). Germline values: CDR1 SGHTA, CDR2 FQGNSA. The CDR3 is made up of 17 amino acids. Between the trimmed V and J ends, which lost 1 base and 10 bases, there was a span of 22 bases. In nucleotides, the CDR3 is TGTGCCAGCAGCTTAGAGGGGACAAGGTCAATAATGGTGGAGCTGTTTTTT. Translation gives CASSLEGTRSIMVELFF.

The chain joins TRBV5-1 to TRBJ1-1; D call uncertain. CDR1 and CDR2 (germline): SGHRS, YFSETQ. Trimming removed 4 bases from V and 1 base from J, with 14 bases in between. The CDR3 has 15 amino acids. CDR3 amino acids: CASSAALLKNTEAFF. The CDR3 DNA follows: TGCGCCAGCAGCGCGGCCCTTTTAAAGAACACTGAAGCTTTCTTT.

This clone showed up just a few times. The gene calls are TRBV6-2 or TRBV6-3 and TRBJ2-7; a weak D match, TRBD2 (7 bases). The CDR3 extends over 19 amino acids. The V end lost 3 bases, the J end lost 1 base, and 25 bases lay between the germline ends. Germline CDR1 reads MNHEY; CDR2 reads SVGEGT. The CDR3 here is CASSYNVGAGGPGSYEQYF. The CDR3 nucleotides read TGTGCCAGCAGTTATAATGTTGGGGCCGGGGGGCCCGGATCCTACGAGCAGTACTTC.

The chain joins TRBV29-1 to TRBJ1-5, with D possibly TRBD1 on 5 matching bases. Trimming shortened V by 1 base and J by 6 bases, and 10 bases separated the two germline ends. In germline, CDR1 is SQVTM, CDR2 ANQGSEA. The CDR3 is made up of 13 amino acids. The CDR3 here is CSVEAGFGQPQHF. The DNA of the CDR3 is TGCAGCGTTGAAGCAGGGTTTGGTCAGCCCCAGCATTTT.

J is TRBJ1-3 and V is TRBV19; D is ambiguous. V dropped 6 bases and J dropped 0 bases, with 12 bases sitting between them. The CDR3 extends over 15 amino acids. CDR1 and CDR2 from the germline V gene are LNHDA and SQIVND (reference sequence). CDR3 DNA: TGTGCCAGTAGAATGGTCAGTTTCTCTGGAAACACCATATATTTT. This translates into CASRMVSFSGNTIYF.

This clone was seen a few times. The J gene is TRBJ1-1, the V gene TRBV2, with no clear D. Trimming took 4 bases from V and 0 from J, leaving 6 bases between them. The CDR3 spans 13 residues. Per germline, CDR1 SNHLY and CDR2 FYNNEI. In nucleotides, the CDR3 is TGTGCCAGCAGTGCTCAGGTGAACACTGAAGCTTTCTTT. Residues: CASSAQVNTEAFF.

This rearrangement joins TRBV11-3 to TRBJ1-6; D is unclear. The ends were cut back, 1 base at V and 7 bases at J, with 8 bases in the middle. This CDR3 comprises 14 residues. Looked up from germline, CDR1 is SGHNT and CDR2 is YENEEA. The CDR3 nucleotides read TGTGCCAGCAGCTTAGCCGGGTTGAATTCACCCCTCCACTTT. It is translated as CASSLAGLNSPLHF. Together with reference TRBV11-3 and TRBJ1-6, the CDR3 gives the full variable domain: EAGVVQSPRYKIIEKKQPVAFWCNPISGHNTLYWYLQNLGQGPELLIRYENEEAVDDSQLPKDRFSAERLKGVDSTLKIQPAELGDSAVYLCASSLAGLNSPLHFGNGTRLTVT.

The V and J genes are TRBV2 and TRBJ2-2; 9 bases are a match to TRBD2. V was clipped by 5 bases and J by 7 bases; unmatched bases: 8. This CDR3 has 15 residues. Germline V lookup: CDR1 SNHLY, CDR2 FYNNEI. The DNA of the CDR3 is TGTGCCAGCAGTATCTCTAGCGGGAACGTCGGGGAGCTGTTTTTT. Residues: CASSISSGNVGELFF.

J is TRBJ1-1 and V is TRBV19; D unresolved. CDR1 and CDR2 from the germline V gene are LNHDA and SQIVND (reference sequence). Trimming shortened V by 6 bases and J by 5 bases, and 16 bases separated the two germline ends. CDR3 length: 14 residues. The DNA for the CDR3 is TGTGCCAGTAGCTTGAGGTATCCACGTACTGAAGCTTTCTTT. The encoded protein is CASSLRYPRTEAFF.

The CDR3 DNA is TGTGCCAGCTCACCACCGAGCAGGGGTTTCTACGAGCAGTACTTC. The encoded protein is CASSPPSRGFYEQYF. The V gene is TRBV18, the J gene TRBJ2-7; D may be TRBD1 (6 bases). CDR3 length: 15 residues. The germline gives CDR1 KGHSH, CDR2 LQKENI. Between the trimmed V and J ends, which lost 0 bases and 3 bases, there was a span of 12 bases. Full variable domain (remainder filled in from reference TRBV18 and TRBJ2-7): NAGVMQNPRHLVRRRGQEARLRCSPMKGHSHVYWYRQLPEEGLKFMVYLQKENIIDESGMPKERFSAEFPKEGPSILRIQQVVRGDSAAYFCASSPPSRGFYEQYFGPGTRLTVT.